Detailed here is one TCR beta chain. Its antigen remains unknown. The method was immunoSEQ multiplex PCR; TCRdb's version includes in-frame clones alone and lacks a portion of them. The table includes about 240,000 clones, approximately 83% detected once. This sample is drawn from a study of Tregs in tolerant kidney transplant recipients. Findings of the study overall: Expanding Tregs on activated donor B cells appeared to best identify donor-specific TCRbeta clones. Validation in larger populations is needed because few patients were studied. Biological reproducibility was not directly addressed, but technical replication error appeared minimal.

Unstimulated Tregs (CD4+CD25+CD127-) and CD4+CD25- non-Tregs were sorted from PBMCs. The TCR was taken from a human donor in good health. Source material: CD4+ T cells from blood.

CDR3 residues: CATSGSGPYNEQFF. The DNA for the CDR3 is TGTGCCACCAGCGGCTCAGGTCCCTACAATGAGCAGTTCTTC. The V call is TRBV15, the J call TRBJ2-1; the D is unclear. Per the germline V gene, CDR1 is LNHNV and CDR2 is YYDKDF (reference sequence). Trimming stripped 5 bases from V and 2 bases from J, with 10 bases between. The CDR3 spans 14 residues. Combining the CDR3 with reference TRBV15 and TRBJ2-1 gives the whole variable domain DAMVIQNPRYQVTQFGKPVTLSCSQTLNHNVMYWYQQKSSQAPKLLFHYYDKDFNNEADTPDNFQSRRPNTSFCFLDIRSPGLGDTAMYLCATSGSGPYNEQFFGPGTRLTVL.